This paragraph covers one T cell receptor beta chain sequence. This clonotype has at least ten counts. No cognate antigen has been identified for it. Nothing much larger sits one base from this clone, and base qualities are not available. This entry belongs to a study of Graves' ophthalmopathy and Graves' hyperthyroidism (dated by TCRdb to about 2018). Regarding the study in general: Peripheral blood was collected before any treatment was given, at the time of initial diagnosis. TCR beta repertoire signatures were used to distinguish Graves' ophthalmopathy from Graves' hyperthyroidism and to predict progression to ophthalmopathy. In total, approximately 130 blood samples were TCR-sequenced: fewer than 50 ophthalmopathy, 75 hyperthyroidism and about 17 hyperthyroidism-to-ophthalmopathy patients. A discovery set of 100 patients (43 ophthalmopathy, about 55 stable hyperthyroidism) was enrolled to explore V-J signatures distinguishing ophthalmopathy from hyperthyroidism. An independent validation cohort comprised fewer than 20 hyperthyroidism patients and around 16 patients who later progressed from hyperthyroidism to ophthalmopathy. In roughly 6 hyperthyroidism patients, T-cell repertoires of thyroid tissue and blood were compared. After sampling, hyperthyroidism patients received methimazole starting at 30 mg daily, and ophthalmopathy patients received high-dose intravenous methylprednisolone.

The paper as a whole reports these results and caveats: Most of the expanded thyroid clonotypes with a frequency above 0.001 were also detected in blood, and it was suggested that the thyroid immune response may be reflected by blood repertoires. Sample size was not statistically predetermined, and group allocation was not concealed from the investigators. In validation, the model predicted ophthalmopathy progression with roughly 68% sensitivity and 72% to 80% specificity; roughly eleven predicted patients were CT-confirmed with GO in a median of approximately six months. Ophthalmopathy was separated from stable hyperthyroidism by the 13-signature model with about 90% sensitivity and around 81% specificity in cross-validation and with 80%/75% in the test set.

Patients with ophthalmopathy had moderately to severely active disease, with a Clinical Activity Score of 3 or more, a NOSPECS grade of 4 or more, and a disease duration of less than 3 months. Patients with other autoimmune diseases, uncontrolled infections, pregnancy or lactation were excluded from the study. Diagnosis was based on clinical symptoms, serum thyroxine, TRAb, thyroid ultrasound and orbital computed tomography. Using Ficoll-Paque density gradient centrifugation, PBMCs were isolated from over 8.5 ml of fresh peripheral blood. Total RNA was extracted with Trizol reagent and quality-checked on an Agilent 2100 Bioanalyzer. TCR beta CDR3 regions were amplified from RNA transcripts for repertoire sequencing. The first round was an RT-PCR using HTBI primers with the Qiagen OneStep RT-PCR kit, and this first round was followed by a second-round multiplex PCR, then size selection and purification. Sequencing of the libraries was carried out on an Illumina HiSeq2000 in paired-end mode with 100 bp reads. The paper's processing steps were these. Reads were processed with SOAPnuke, discarding reads with adapters, uncalled bases, mean Phred below 15, or no exact constant-primer or identifier match. COPE v1.2.5 was used to merge high-quality paired reads. Each unique nucleotide sequence was defined as a clonotype, and clonotypes were aligned to IMGT TRB V, D and J references with MiTCR v1.1. The analysis was limited to V-J combinations with a frequency above 0.0001, which together covered approximately 99% of the repertoires. A TCR clonal expansion and chaos score per V-J combination was defined as the ratio of F50 clonal expansion to chaos observed in the TCRdist matrix. Features were reduced by Welch's t-statistics and random forest to approximately 13 V-J combinations, which fed a naive Bayes classifier. The Morisita-Horn index was used to measure how similar the thyroid and blood repertoires were. TCRdb applied fastp at Q25 and MiXCR to the public reads, then kept only in-frame beta chains. Identical CDR3 proteins give one entry, which carries the most common genes and DNA. V and J calls and clone size were set by TCRdb, not the authors. For this sample there are hundreds of thousands of distinct CDR3 sequences; 35% to 50% appear just once. The top ten clones comprise roughly 3% of the sample.

For CDR1 and CDR2, the germline V gene lists ENHRY and SYGVKD. From its cysteine to its phenylalanine, the CDR3 spans 12 amino acids. Only the CDR3 part of the read is kept: 36 bases, read in frame from the first base. V was cut back by 10 bases and J by 1 base, leaving a gap of 10 bases between them. The sequence was obtained from an adult man with Graves' ophthalmopathy. Recombination joined TRBV10-3 with TRBJ1-1; a confident D gene designation cannot be given. Sequenced input: peripheral blood. This receptor carries the CDR3 CATRIENTEAFF. In nucleotides, the sequence is TGTGCCACCAGGATAGAGAACACTGAAGCTTTCTTT.